Described below is a single T cell receptor beta chain sequence and its context. What it binds is not known. The data originate from a study of T cell responses to AZD1222 COVID-19 vaccine. Study findings and constraints: Elevations in Spike-specific TCR breadth and depth followed administration of two AZD1222 doses. Sampling captured repertoires only after the peak T cell response. Reports say nearly half of spike-specific TCRs go after unmutated variant regions.

TCRdb's table, derived via immunoSEQ multiplex PCR, lists solely in-frame clones and lacks some. The repertoire holds 110,000 to 150,000 clones, with 70% to 90% as singletons. V was shortened by 1 base and J by 7 bases, with 13 bases between the two germline ends. From germline, CDR1 is MGHRA and CDR2 YSYEKL. CDR3 length: 14 amino acids. The receptor comes from an adult in good health. The chain links TRBV4-1 to TRBJ1-1; D gene uncertain. This specimen was peripheral blood, taken on day 0 of AZD1222 vaccination. Written as DNA, the CDR3 is TGCGCCAGCAGCCAAGCTGGTGGAAATGGTGAAGCTTTCTTT. Encoded protein: CASSQAGGNGEAFF.